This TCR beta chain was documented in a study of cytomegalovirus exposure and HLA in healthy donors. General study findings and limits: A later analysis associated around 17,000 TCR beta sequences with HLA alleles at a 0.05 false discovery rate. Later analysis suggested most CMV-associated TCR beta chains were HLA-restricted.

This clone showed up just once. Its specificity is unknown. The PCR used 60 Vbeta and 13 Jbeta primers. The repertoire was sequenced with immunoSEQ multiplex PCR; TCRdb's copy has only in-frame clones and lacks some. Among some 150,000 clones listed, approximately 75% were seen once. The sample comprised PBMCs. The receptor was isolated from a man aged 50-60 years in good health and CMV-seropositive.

The CDR3 protein is CASSIDREEGYTF. The CDR3 DNA follows: TGTGCCAGTAGTATAGATCGAGAAGAGGGCTACACCTTC. The chain couples TRBV19 to TRBJ1-2, with D uncertain. From germline, CDR1 is LNHDA and CDR2 SQIVND (reference sequence). Trimming pared 0 bases from V and 8 bases from J, leaving 10 bases between. This CDR3 is built from 13 residues.